This TCR beta chain derives from a study of Graves' ophthalmopathy and Graves' hyperthyroidism. Study context: Peripheral blood was gathered at first diagnosis, ahead of any treatment whatsoever.

RNA transcripts were the source from which TCR beta CDR3 regions were amplified. First-round RT-PCR used HTBI primers; second-round multiplex PCR followed. TCRdb re-called the multiplex PCR reads through MiXCR, storing one row per CDR3 protein. The sample shows around 670,000 distinct CDR3 sequences, 40% of them seen only once. PBMCs had their origin in fresh peripheral blood (about 10 ml). The germline V gene has CDR1 SEHNR and CDR2 FQNEAQ (reference sequence). CDR3 length equals 16 residues. After removal of 1 base from V and 4 bases from J, the junction contained 8 bases not matched to a gene. This clonotype was detected ten times or more.

The sample was peripheral blood. This rearrangement joins TRBV7-9 to TRBJ1-1; 8 nucleotides align to TRBD1. The receptor comes from an adult man with Graves' ophthalmopathy. The CDR3 DNA reads as TGTGCCAGCAGCTTAGAAGGGGCAGGGGGCTTCACTGAAGCTTTCTTT. Its protein is CASSLEGAGGFTEAFF.